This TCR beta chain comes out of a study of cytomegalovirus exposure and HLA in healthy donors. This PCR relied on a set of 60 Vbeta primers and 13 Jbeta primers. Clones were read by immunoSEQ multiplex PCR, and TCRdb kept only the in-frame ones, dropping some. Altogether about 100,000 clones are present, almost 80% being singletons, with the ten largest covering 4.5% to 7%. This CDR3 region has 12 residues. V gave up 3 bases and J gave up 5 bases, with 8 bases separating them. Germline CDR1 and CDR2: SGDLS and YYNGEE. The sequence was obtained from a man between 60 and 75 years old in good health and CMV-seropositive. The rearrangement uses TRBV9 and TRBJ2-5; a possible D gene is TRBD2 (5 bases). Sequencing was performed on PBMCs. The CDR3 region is CASSDPGETQYF. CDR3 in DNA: TGTGCCAGCAGCGACCCGGGGGAGACCCAGTACTTC.